A selection of T cell receptor beta chains follows, all from one sample in a study of blood T cell repertoires in COVID-19. Clones were read by immunoSEQ multiplex PCR, and TCRdb kept only the in-frame ones, dropping some. The table includes 200,000 to 300,000 clones, about 91% detected once. Sequenced sample: PBMCs or T cells enriched from blood (not recorded which). Receptors originate from a woman in her thirties or forties with acute COVID-19. CDR3s include the opening cysteine and the closing phenylalanine or tryptophan. The order of the fields is D gene, clone size, V gene, J gene, CDR3 DNA, CDR3 protein. D genes are given only for firm matches. Some rows mark clone size as missing; the rest say once, few, many or name a class of expanded clone.

NA	NA	TRBV27	TRBJ2-5	TGTGCCAGCAGTTTATGGCCGGGGGAGACCCAGTACTTC	CASSLWPGETQYF
TRBD1	NA	TRBV19	TRBJ2-3	TGTGCCAGTAGGGGACAGCTACCAGATACGCAGTATTTT	CASRGQLPDTQYF
TRBD1	NA	TRBV19	TRBJ1-2	TGTGCCAGTAGAAATGACAGGGGACACTATGGCTACACCTTC	CASRNDRGHYGYTF
TRBD2	NA	TRBV25-1	TRBJ2-3	TGTGCCAGCAGTGATAGCGGGAGTGGAGATACGCAGTATTTT	CASSDSGSGDTQYF
TRBD2	NA	TRBV19	TRBJ2-1	TGTGCCAGTAGTATGGGGACTAGCGGGAGGGATGAGCAGTTCTTC	CASSMGTSGRDEQFF
TRBD2	NA	TRBV19	TRBJ2-1	TGTGCCAGTAGTATAGCGACTAGCGGGAGCTCCTACAATGAGCAGTTCTTC	CASSIATSGSSYNEQFF
TRBD2	NA	TRBV10-3	TRBJ2-3	TGTGCCATCCGCGGCGGGGAGGGCCCTCCAGATACGCAGTATTTT	CAIRGGEGPPDTQYF
TRBD2	few	TRBV29-1	TRBJ2-1	TGCAGCGTTCGGACTAGCGGGACGCACATGAGCTCCTACAATGAGCAGTTCTTC	CSVRTSGTHMSSYNEQFF
NA	NA	TRBV7-9	TRBJ1-1	TGTGCCAGCAGCTTAGGGGGAGCGACTGAAGCTTTCTTT	CASSLGGATEAFF
TRBD2	NA	TRBV5-4	TRBJ2-5	TGTGCCAGCAGCTCCAGACTAGCGGGAAGATTGGAGACCCAGTACTTC	CASSSRLAGRLETQYF
NA	NA	TRBV5-6	TRBJ2-1	TGTGCCAGCAGCTTGTTCCTAGCTGGGATGAACAATGAGCAGTTCTTC	CASSLFLAGMNNEQFF
NA	NA	TRBV6-6	TRBJ1-5	TGTGCCAGCAGTTACAGGCAGACTAATCAGCCCCAGCATTTT	CASSYRQTNQPQHF
NA	few	TRBV28	TRBJ1-1	TGTGCCAGCAGTTTACCGGTGGCAGGGGCCGGGACTGAAGCTTTCTTT	CASSLPVAGAGTEAFF
NA	NA	TRBV27	TRBJ1-4	TGTGCCAGCAGTTTAGGGGGGGTAGGAGAAAAACTGTTTTTT	CASSLGGVGEKLFF
NA	NA	TRBV5-1	TRBJ2-4	TGCGCCAGCAGCTTGGCCTGGTACCTAGGCGAAAACATTCAGTACTTC	CASSLAWYLGENIQYF
NA	NA	TRBV19	TRBJ1-6	TGTGCCAGTAAGGAGACAGTTAATTCACCCCTCCACTTT	CASKETVNSPLHF
TRBD1	once	TRBV24-1	TRBJ2-1	TGTGCCACCAGTGATTTCAGGGGGAAGAGATTCTTC	CATSDFRGKRFF